The subject of this entry is one TCR beta chain. The germline CDR1 and CDR2 sequences are GTSNPN and SVGIG (reference sequence). Trimming removed 3 bases from V and 4 bases from J, with 12 bases in between. The CDR3 loop spans 13 amino acids. This sample was taken from a study of blood T cell repertoires in COVID-19. Study overall: The study drew acute and convalescent COVID-19 samples from the United States, Italy and Spain.

Assay used: immunoSEQ multiplex PCR; TCRdb lists only in-frame clones, some missing. The repertoire holds a few hundred thousand clones, 85% to 90% seen once, with roughly 9% in the top ten. All recovered Cohort 3 donors got two negative PCRs, got clearance, or saw symptom resolution. The source of this sequence is a man aged 35-49 years who had recovered from COVID-19. The source material was PBMCs or T cells enriched from blood (not recorded which). The chain joins TRBV30 to TRBJ1-1; D not resolved. CDR3 residues: CAWRSRAGTEAFF. DNA of the CDR3: TGTGCCTGGAGGTCCCGGGCGGGCACTGAAGCTTTCTTT.